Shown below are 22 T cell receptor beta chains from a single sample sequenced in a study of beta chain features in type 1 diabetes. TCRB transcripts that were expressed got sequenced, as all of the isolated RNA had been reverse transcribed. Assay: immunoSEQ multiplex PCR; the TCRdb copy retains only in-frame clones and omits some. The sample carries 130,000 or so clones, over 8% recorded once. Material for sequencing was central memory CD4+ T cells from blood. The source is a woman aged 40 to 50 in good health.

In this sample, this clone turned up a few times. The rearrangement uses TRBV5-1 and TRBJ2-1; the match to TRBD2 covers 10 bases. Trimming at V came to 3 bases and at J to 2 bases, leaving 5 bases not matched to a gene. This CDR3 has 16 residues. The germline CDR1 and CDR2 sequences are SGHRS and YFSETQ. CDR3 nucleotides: TGCGCCAGCAGCTCCTTAAGCGGGGGGGCCTACAATGAGCAGTTCTTC. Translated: CASSSLSGGAYNEQFF.

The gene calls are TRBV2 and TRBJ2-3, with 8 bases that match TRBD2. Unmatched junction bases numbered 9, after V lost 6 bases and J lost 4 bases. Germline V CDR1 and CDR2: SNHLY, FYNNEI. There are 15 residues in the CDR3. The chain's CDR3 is CASSGGGLRADTQYF. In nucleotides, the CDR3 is TGTGCCAGCAGCGGGGGGGGCTTAAGGGCAGATACGCAGTATTTT. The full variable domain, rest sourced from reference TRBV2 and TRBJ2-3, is EPEVTQTPSHQVTQMGQEVILRCVPISNHLYFYWYRQILGQKVEFLVSFYNNEISEKSEIFDDQFSVERPDGSNFTLKIRSTKLEDSAMYFCASSGGGLRADTQYFGPGTRLTVL.

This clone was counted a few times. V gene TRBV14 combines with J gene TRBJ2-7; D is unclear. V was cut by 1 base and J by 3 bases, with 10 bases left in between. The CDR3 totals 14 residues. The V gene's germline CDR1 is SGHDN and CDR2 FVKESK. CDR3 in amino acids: CASSQVRGRYEQYF. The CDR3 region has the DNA TGTGCCAGCAGCCAAGTTCGCGGCCGCTACGAGCAGTACTTC.

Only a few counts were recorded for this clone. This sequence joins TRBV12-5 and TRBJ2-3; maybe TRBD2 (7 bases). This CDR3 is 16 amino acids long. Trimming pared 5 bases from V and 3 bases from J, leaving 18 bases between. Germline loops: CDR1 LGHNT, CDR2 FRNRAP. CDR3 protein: CASGAGGGGITDTQYF. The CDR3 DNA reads TGTGCTAGTGGTGCCGGAGGGGGGGGTATAACAGATACGCAGTATTTT.

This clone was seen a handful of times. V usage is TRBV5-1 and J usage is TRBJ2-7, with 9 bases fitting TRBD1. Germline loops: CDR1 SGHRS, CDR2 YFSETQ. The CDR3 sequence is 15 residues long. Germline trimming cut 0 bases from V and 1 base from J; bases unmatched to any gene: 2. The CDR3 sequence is CASSLAGTGSYEQYF. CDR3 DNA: TGCGCCAGCAGCTTGGCCGGGACAGGGTCCTACGAGCAGTACTTC.

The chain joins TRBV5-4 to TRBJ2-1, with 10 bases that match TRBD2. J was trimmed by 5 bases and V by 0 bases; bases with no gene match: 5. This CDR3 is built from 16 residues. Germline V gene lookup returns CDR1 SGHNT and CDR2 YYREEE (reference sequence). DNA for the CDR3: TGTGCCAGCAGCTTGGGGCCCGGGACTAGCGACAATGAGCAGTTCTTC. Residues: CASSLGPGTSDNEQFF. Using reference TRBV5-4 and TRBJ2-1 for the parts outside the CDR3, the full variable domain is ETGVTQSPTHLIKTRGQQVTLRCSSQSGHNTVSWYQQALGQGPQFIFQYYREEENGRGNFPPRFSGLQFPNYSSELNVNALELDDSALYLCASSLGPGTSDNEQFFGPGTRLTVL.

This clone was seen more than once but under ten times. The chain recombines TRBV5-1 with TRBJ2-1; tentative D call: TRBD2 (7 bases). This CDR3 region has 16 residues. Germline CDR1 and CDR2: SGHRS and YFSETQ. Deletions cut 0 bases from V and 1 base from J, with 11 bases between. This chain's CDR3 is CASSLDRGASYNEQFF. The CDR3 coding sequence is TGCGCCAGCAGCTTGGACCGGGGGGCTTCCTACAATGAGCAGTTCTTC.

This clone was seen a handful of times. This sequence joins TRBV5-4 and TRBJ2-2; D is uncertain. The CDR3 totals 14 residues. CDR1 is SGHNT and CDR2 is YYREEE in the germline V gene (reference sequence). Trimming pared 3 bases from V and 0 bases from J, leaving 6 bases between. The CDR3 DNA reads TGTGCCAGCAGCTACAACCCGAACACCGGGGAGCTGTTTTTT. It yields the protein CASSYNPNTGELFF.

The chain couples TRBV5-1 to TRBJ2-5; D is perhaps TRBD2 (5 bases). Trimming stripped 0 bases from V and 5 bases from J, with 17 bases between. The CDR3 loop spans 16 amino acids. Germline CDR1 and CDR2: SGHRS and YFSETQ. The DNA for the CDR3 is TGCGCCAGCAGCTTGGGGCAGCTACCACGAGGGGAGACCCAGTACTTC. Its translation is CASSLGQLPRGETQYF.

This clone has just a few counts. This chain's CDR3 is CASSHAGTGVGYTF. In DNA, the CDR3 is TGTGCCAGCAGCCACGCCGGGACAGGGGTAGGCTACACCTTC. V and J are TRBV14 and TRBJ1-2; TRBD1 matches at 10 bases. Trimming cost V 3 bases and J 8 bases; bases outside gene matches: 6. Per the germline V gene, CDR1 is SGHDN and CDR2 is FVKESK. The CDR3 has 14 residues.

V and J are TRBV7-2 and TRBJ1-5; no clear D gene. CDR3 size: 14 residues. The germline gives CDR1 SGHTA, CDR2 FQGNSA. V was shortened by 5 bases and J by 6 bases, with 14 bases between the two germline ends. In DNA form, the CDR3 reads TGTGCCAGCAGCCCCCCCCTAACCGGTCAGCCCCAGCATTTT. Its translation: CASSPPLTGQPQHF.

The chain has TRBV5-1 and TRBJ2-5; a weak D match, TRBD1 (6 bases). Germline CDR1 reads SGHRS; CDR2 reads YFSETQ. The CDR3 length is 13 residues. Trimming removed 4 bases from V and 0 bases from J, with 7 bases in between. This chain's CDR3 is CASSRDNQETQYF. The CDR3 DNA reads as TGCGCCAGCAGCCGGGACAACCAAGAGACCCAGTACTTC.

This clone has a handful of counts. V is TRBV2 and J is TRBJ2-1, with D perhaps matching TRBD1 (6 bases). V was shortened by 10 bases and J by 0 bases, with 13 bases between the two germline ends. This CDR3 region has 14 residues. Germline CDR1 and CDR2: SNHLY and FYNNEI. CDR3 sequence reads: CATRRTDSYNEQFF. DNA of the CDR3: TGTGCCACGCGCAGGACAGACTCCTACAATGAGCAGTTCTTC.

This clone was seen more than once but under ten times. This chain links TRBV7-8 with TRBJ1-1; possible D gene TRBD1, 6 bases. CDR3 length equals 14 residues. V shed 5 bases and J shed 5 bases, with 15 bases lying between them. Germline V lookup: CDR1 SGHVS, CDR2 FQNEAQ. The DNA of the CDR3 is TGTGCCAGCAGCACCGCACTAACAGGGACTGAAGCTTTCTTT. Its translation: CASSTALTGTEAFF.

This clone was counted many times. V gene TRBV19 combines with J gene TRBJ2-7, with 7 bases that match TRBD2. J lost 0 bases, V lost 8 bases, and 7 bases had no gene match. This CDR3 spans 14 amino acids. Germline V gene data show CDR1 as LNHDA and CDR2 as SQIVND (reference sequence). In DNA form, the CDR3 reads TGTGCCAGTCGCCAGACTAGCTACTCCTACGAGCAGTACTTC. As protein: CASRQTSYSYEQYF.

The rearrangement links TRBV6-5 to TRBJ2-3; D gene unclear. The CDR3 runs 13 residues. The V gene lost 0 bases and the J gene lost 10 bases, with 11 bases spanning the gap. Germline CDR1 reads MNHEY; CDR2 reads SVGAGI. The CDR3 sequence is CASSYSERSAQYF. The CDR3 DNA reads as TGTGCCAGCAGTTACTCGGAGCGAAGTGCGCAGTATTTT.

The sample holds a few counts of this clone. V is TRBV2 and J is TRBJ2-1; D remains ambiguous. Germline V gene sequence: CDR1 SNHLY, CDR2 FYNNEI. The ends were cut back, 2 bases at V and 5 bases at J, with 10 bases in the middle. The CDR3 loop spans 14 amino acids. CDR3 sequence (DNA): TGTGCCAGCAGTGAACTCCGGGTGGACAATGAGCAGTTCTTC. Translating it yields CASSELRVDNEQFF. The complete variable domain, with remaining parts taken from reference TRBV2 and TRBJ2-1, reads EPEVTQTPSHQVTQMGQEVILRCVPISNHLYFYWYRQILGQKVEFLVSFYNNEISEKSEIFDDQFSVERPDGSNFTLKIRSTKLEDSAMYFCASSELRVDNEQFFGPGTRLTVL.

The CDR3 loop reads CASSRGGSGVPDTQYF. The CDR3 nucleotides are TGTGCCAGCAGCCGAGGCGGTAGCGGGGTACCAGATACGCAGTATTTT. The chain joins TRBV7-2 to TRBJ2-3; 8 bases are a match to TRBD2. In germline, CDR1 is SGHTA, CDR2 FQGNSA. J gave up 4 bases and V 5 bases, and 11 bases lay outside the gene matches. CDR3 length equals 16 residues.

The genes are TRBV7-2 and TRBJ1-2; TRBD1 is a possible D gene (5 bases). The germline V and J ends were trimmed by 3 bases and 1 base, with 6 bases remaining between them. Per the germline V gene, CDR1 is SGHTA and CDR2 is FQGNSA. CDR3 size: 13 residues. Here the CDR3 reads CASSLDNNYGYTF. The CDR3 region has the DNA TGTGCCAGCAGCTTGGACAATAACTATGGCTACACCTTC.

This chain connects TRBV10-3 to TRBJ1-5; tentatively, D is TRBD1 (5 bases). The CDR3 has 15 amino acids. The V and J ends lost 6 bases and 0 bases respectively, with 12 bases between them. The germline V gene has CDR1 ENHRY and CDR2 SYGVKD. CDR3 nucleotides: TGTGCCATCAGCGGCGGGACCTATAGCAATCAGCCCCAGCATTTT. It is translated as CAISGGTYSNQPQHF.

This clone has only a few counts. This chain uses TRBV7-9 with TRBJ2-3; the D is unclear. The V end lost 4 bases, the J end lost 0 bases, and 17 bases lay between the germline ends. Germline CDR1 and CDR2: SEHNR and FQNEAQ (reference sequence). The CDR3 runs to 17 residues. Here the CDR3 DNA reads TGTGCCAGCAGCTCCTACCTTTTGGTGCGGAGCACAGATACGCAGTATTTT. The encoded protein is CASSSYLLVRSTDTQYF.

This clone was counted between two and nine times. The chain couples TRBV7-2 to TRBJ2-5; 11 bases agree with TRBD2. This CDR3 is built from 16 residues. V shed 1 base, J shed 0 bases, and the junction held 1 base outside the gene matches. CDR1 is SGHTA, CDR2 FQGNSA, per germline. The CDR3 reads CASSLGLAGNQETQYF. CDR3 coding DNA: TGTGCCAGCAGCTTAGGACTAGCGGGGAACCAAGAGACCCAGTACTTC.